This T cell receptor (beta chain) originates from a study of beta chain features in type 1 diabetes (dated by TCRdb to about 2018). For the wider study: Mean age, gender distribution, total cell number and subset yield were not different between patients and healthy donors. A total of approximately 100,000,000 sorted cells were examined across all samples, and the number of cells per subset was strongly correlated with RNA yield. In the study, recently diagnosed type 1 diabetes patients and matched healthy donors were compared on the TCRB repertoires of their sorted circulating CD4+ T cell subsets. Regulatory and stem cell-like memory subsets were obtained from only 8 patients and roughly 8 healthy donors, while naive and central memory subsets were obtained from all 30 or so donors.

Each donor gave one peripheral blood draw, approximately 100 mL on average, collected into heparinised tubes. A BD FACSAria II and a panel including CD45RO, CCR7, CD25, CD127, CD95 and CD27 were used to sort naive, central memory, regulatory and stem cell-like memory CD4+ T cells. Purity was above 98% for every sorted population. Right away, PBMCs were isolated by Lymphoprep density gradient centrifugation and were stained directly, with no culture step. So that batch effects would be minimized, each experiment stained and sorted samples in pairs, pairing one healthy donor with one patient. The entire amount of isolated RNA was reverse transcribed using the High Capacity cDNA Reverse Transcription Kit, so the sequenced TCRB transcripts were expressed ones. Deep immunoSEQ sequencing was performed on naive, central memory and regulatory T cell samples, with an average of approximately 3.9 million total reads per sample. Sorted cells were lysed in RLT buffer and RNA was extracted with DNase-treated RNeasy Micro or Mini kits, depending on cell number. To prevent cross-contamination, each cell subset was processed individually, whereas patient and healthy donor samples were processed jointly. The immunoSEQ multiplex PCR was used to amplify TCRB sequences from cDNA, yielding 87-bp fragments that span the CDR3 region. Amplicons were sequenced on the Illumina HiSeq platform. Per the authors' processing: Synthetic template baselines were used to correct PCR bias computationally, reads within Hamming distance 2 were collapsed, and singletons that could not be merged were discarded. Reads were aligned to IMGT to assign V, D and J genes, CDR3 length, and insertions or deletions at six rearrangement sites. Within each subset, clonotype counts were normalized to sorted cell number, after which true diversity and Gini coefficients were computed with the tcR R package. The overlap coefficient, calculated on TCRB nucleotide sequences, was used to quantify repertoire sharing. Out-of-frame TCRB sequences from naive cells were analyzed to stand in for the pre-selection repertoire. Sourced from immuneACCESS, this table was stored by TCRdb with only in-frame sequences that have V and J called. A share of the clones is absent; for the studies checked, an unresolved V gene accounts for under half, and the remainder has no known explanation. V and J calls and clone size come straight from that table; D and trimming were deduced from the DNA. In this sample the table shows 600,000 or so clones, around 11% of which occur a single time. The ten largest make up around 0.12% of the sample.

As regards this clone: The antigen it binds to is not known. No per-base quality is available; no much larger clone lies one base away.

Overall study outcomes, separate from this receptor: Because the HLA sub-analyses included only small numbers of individuals, any influence of HLA type on TCRB rearrangement was left unresolved. Because cDNA was sequenced instead of genomic DNA, highly expressing activated cells could be over-represented, though the groups showed no difference in activation or CD3 levels. A moderate but significant shortening of TCRB CDR3 length was observed in type 1 diabetes patients in all four CD4+ subsets. PCR might favor shorter templates, but patient and control samples were amplified and corrected together, so any skew would affect both groups equally. At VDJ recombination sites, type 1 diabetes patients had fewer insertions and more deleted nucleotides, which implies abnormalities in thymic rearrangement. Naive, central memory and regulatory TCRB repertoires appeared to be more alike among patients than among healthy donors.

Sample: naive CD4+ T cells from blood. Explained via the paper, the cell subset or site label denotes: true naive CD4+ T cells. The sequence derives from a young man with type 1 diabetes.

At the DNA level, the sequence is TGCAGCGTTGACGGGACTAGCGGGGGGTCAGACCAAGAGACCCAGTACTTC. It codes for CSVDGTSGGSDQETQYF. This sequence uses TRBV29-1 and TRBJ2-5, with 15 bases aligning to TRBD2. The germline V gene specifies SQVTM as CDR1 and ANQGSEA as CDR2. Clipping removes 3 bases from V and 0 bases from J, with 5 as the unmatched junction base count. From the cysteine up to the phenylalanine, the CDR3 has a length of 17 residues. CDR3 DNA only is kept here, 51 bases in frame from base 1.